These T cell receptor beta chains were read from a single sample in a study of vaccination and CD4 T cells after COVID-19. Their antigens remain unidentified. TCRdb re-analysed the PCR reads in MiXCR, keeping a single row per CDR3 protein. The sample has some 15,000 distinct CDR3 sequences, about four fifths seen once. The source material was CD4+ T cells from blood, cultured in vitro. The receptors originated from a human donor who had recovered from COVID-19. Both conserved end residues are part of each CDR3. D genes are given only for firm matches. Size is stated for part of the rows, as once, few or many counts, or as a class when the clone is expanded.

clone size	J gene	D gene	V gene	CDR3 DNA	CDR3 protein
.	TRBJ1-6	TRBD1	TRBV20-1	TGCAGTGCCAACACCGGGGGACAGGCGATTACACCCCTCCACTTT	CSANTGGQAITPLHF
once	TRBJ2-2	TRBD2	TRBV2	TGTGCCAGCAAGCGGGAGGTTAACACCGGGGAGCTGTTTTTT	CASKREVNTGELFF
.	TRBJ2-7	.	TRBV30	TGTGCCTGGAGTGTTTCAACAGATACAGGGCAGTACTTC	CAWSVSTDTGQYF
.	TRBJ1-5	TRBD1	TRBV19	TGTGCCAGTAGTATACCCGGGACAGGGGTTCAGCCCCAGCATTTT	CASSIPGTGVQPQHF
few	TRBJ2-7	.	TRBV7-2	TGTGCCAGCAGCTCCTGGGCCGGGCCCCCTTACGAGCAGTACTTC	CASSSWAGPPYEQYF
.	TRBJ2-4	.	TRBV7-2	TGTGCCAGCAGCTTATTCGTAGCGACGGTCAAAAACATTCAGTACTTC	CASSLFVATVKNIQYF
.	TRBJ1-2	TRBD1	TRBV18	TGTGCCAGCTCACCAGGATTGACAGGGGGCGCGGGCTACACCTTC	CASSPGLTGGAGYTF
few	TRBJ1-6	TRBD1	TRBV27	TGTGCCAGCAGTTGGACAGGGCAAAATTCACCCCTCCACTTT	CASSWTGQNSPLHF
.	TRBJ2-2	.	TRBV28	TGTGCCAGCAGTACCCCCGCTCCCGGGGAGCTGTTTTTT	CASSTPAPGELFF
.	TRBJ2-7	.	TRBV30	TGTGCCGGGGGTCGGGCCTACGAGCAGTACTTC	CAGGRAYEQYF
.	TRBJ2-3	TRBD2	TRBV6-1	TGTGCCAGCAGATTAGCGGGTGGCACAGATACGCAGTATTTT	CASRLAGGTDTQYF
.	TRBJ2-3	TRBD2	TRBV4-2	TGTGCCAGCAGCCAAGGCGGGGCGGGAGGAGGCACAGATACGCAGTATTTT	CASSQGGAGGGTDTQYF
once	TRBJ1-1	.	TRBV28	TGTGCCACCGACGGGGTGGCTCCGAACACTGAAGCTTTCTTT	CATDGVAPNTEAFF
few	TRBJ1-6	TRBD1	TRBV7-6	TGTGCCAGCAGCAGTACGGGACAGAATAATTCACCCCTCCACTTT	CASSSTGQNNSPLHF
.	TRBJ1-3	.	TRBV7-8	TGTGCCAGCAGCACGGGACAAGAGAACACCATATATTTT	CASSTGQENTIYF
.	TRBJ1-1	.	TRBV21-1	TGTGCCAGCAGCACGACTCAGGACAGGGGGCGGGGCACTGAAGCTTTCTTT	CASSTTQDRGRGTEAFF
.	TRBJ1-5	.	TRBV5-1	TGCGCCAGCAGCTTGGCCGGGTCCAATCAGCCCCAGCATTTT	CASSLAGSNQPQHF
.	TRBJ1-5	.	TRBV29-1	TGCAGCGTGAGAGCCGGGGGTAGCAATCAGCCCCAGCATTTT	CSVRAGGSNQPQHF